This T cell receptor (beta chain) stems from a study of cytomegalovirus exposure and HLA in healthy donors. Regarding the study as a whole: Presence/absence analyses supposed approximately even sequencing depth among donors.

In the case of this clone: What it recognizes is unknown. Because it lacks the conserved phenylalanine or tryptophan at the end, this CDR3 is likely a read error.

This PCR relied on a set of 60 Vbeta primers and 13 Jbeta primers. Measured with immunoSEQ multiplex PCR; TCRdb has only the in-frame clones, and not every one. The repertoire holds approximately 150,000 clones, with 75% to 85% as singletons. V gave up 3 bases and J gave up 4 bases; unmatched junction bases: 7. Germline V CDR1 and CDR2: LNHDA, SQIVND (reference sequence). There are 16 residues in the CDR3. The sample was PBMCs. This clonotype was obtained from a woman in her forties or fifties in good health and CMV-seronegative. The chain recombines TRBV19 with TRBJ1-4; TRBD1 aligns across 8 bases. The CDR3, as DNA: TGTGCCAGTAGTATCGGACAGGGCCGATTTAATGAAAAACTGTTTCTT. It translates to CASSIGQGRFNEKLFL.